These T cell receptor beta chains were read from a single sample in a study of CD8+ T cells in alopecia areata. The table came from immunoSEQ multiplex PCR; TCRdb's copy has only in-frame clones and leaves some out. The table includes some 120,000 clones, roughly three fifths detected once. Sample: CD4+ T cells sorted from blood, taken at week 0. These receptors were obtained from a human donor with alopecia areata. Each CDR3 is given with its conserved first and last residue. The order of the fields is V gene, clone size, D gene, J gene, CDR3 DNA, CDR3 protein. The D gene is left open where the match is weak. Some rows mark clone size as missing; the rest say once, few, many or name a class of expanded clone.

TRBV5-6	few	NA	TRBJ2-5	TGTGCCAGCAGCTTCGGGACCTTACAAGAGACCCAGTACTTC	CASSFGTLQETQYF
TRBV30	few	NA	TRBJ2-7	TGTGCCTGGGCCCGCTCCTACGAGCAGTACTTC	CAWARSYEQYF
TRBV6-5	few	NA	TRBJ2-1	TGTGCCAGCAGTTACTCGGCGGGCAATGAGCAGTTCTTC	CASSYSAGNEQFF
TRBV29-1	NA	NA	TRBJ2-2	TGCAGCGTCTCGGCAGGGGACGCGAACACCGGGGAGCTGTTTTTT	CSVSAGDANTGELFF
TRBV4-1	NA	NA	TRBJ1-4	TGCGCCAGCAGCCAAGAATCGGGACACGGTGGGGAAAAACTGTTTTTT	CASSQESGHGGEKLFF
TRBV5-4	few	NA	TRBJ2-7	TGTGCCAGCAGCACTATGTTTGATAGCTCCTACGAGCAGTACTTC	CASSTMFDSSYEQYF
TRBV5-1	NA	TRBD1	TRBJ2-4	TGCGCCAGCAGCCCAAGGACAGGAGGTGGAAGCATTCAGTACTTC	CASSPRTGGGSIQYF
TRBV10-3	NA	TRBD1	TRBJ1-1	TGTGCCACCCTCCGGACGGGTGCGGGACAGAGCTATGAAGCTTTCTTT	CATLRTGAGQSYEAFF
TRBV11-2	few	NA	TRBJ2-3	TGTGCCAGCAGCCTAAATCTTGGTATGGAGCGAGATACGCAGTATTTT	CASSLNLGMERDTQYF
TRBV5-1	NA	NA	TRBJ1-5	TGCGCCAGCAGAGAGGGGGACGGGCTGGGCAATCAGCCCCAGCATTTT	CASREGDGLGNQPQHF
TRBV29-1	few	NA	TRBJ1-1	TGCAGCCACGGACACCCTATGAACACTGAAGCTTTCTTT	CSHGHPMNTEAFF
TRBV5-1	NA	TRBD1	TRBJ2-3	TGCGCCAGCAGCTATGACAGGGGTGTAATGGATACGCAGTATTTT	CASSYDRGVMDTQYF
TRBV5-1	few	TRBD1	TRBJ2-1	TGCGCCAGCAGCTTGGGGTCAGGGGGCGTGGATGAGCAGTTCTTC	CASSLGSGGVDEQFF
TRBV4-1	NA	TRBD2	TRBJ2-1	TGCGCCAGCAGCCAACAAAGCGGGAGGGCCCCCAATGAGCAGTTCTTC	CASSQQSGRAPNEQFF
TRBV29-1	NA	TRBD2	TRBJ2-7	TGCAGCGTTGTGTTGCGGGGGATCGAGCAGTACTTC	CSVVLRGIEQYF
TRBV5-1	NA	NA	TRBJ1-1	TGCGCCACCGGTAGCACTGAAGCTTTCTTT	CATGSTEAFF
TRBV7-6	few	TRBD2	TRBJ2-2	TGTGCCAGCAGCTTAGGCCCTAGCGGGACGGAGGAGCTGTTTTTT	CASSLGPSGTEELFF
TRBV5-1	few	NA	TRBJ2-1	TGCGCCAGCAGCTTGGCACAGGGTTACAATGAGCAGTTCTTC	CASSLAQGYNEQFF
TRBV4-1	few	NA	TRBJ1-5	TGCGCCAGCAGCCAAGGAACAGTGGAGCCCCAGCATTTT	CASSQGTVEPQHF
TRBV10-3	NA	NA	TRBJ2-7	TGTGCCATCAGTGGTCCAGGACCCTCCTACGAGCAGTACTTC	CAISGPGPSYEQYF
TRBV6-5	NA	NA	TRBJ2-3	TGTGCCAGCAGTTACGCCGACCCCCGCACAGATACGCAGTATTTT	CASSYADPRTDTQYF
TRBV6-1	NA	NA	TRBJ2-1	TGTGCCAGCTCTACCGGGGCTACACACTACAATGAGCAGTTCTTC	CASSTGATHYNEQFF
TRBV28	once	NA	TRBJ2-5	TGTGCCAGCACGGACCGACAGGGAGGTTCAGAGACCCAGTACTTC	CASTDRQGGSETQYF
TRBV5-1	NA	NA	TRBJ1-5	TGCGCCAGCAGCTTGGGGGGTTGGAGCAATCAGCCCCAGCATTTT	CASSLGGWSNQPQHF
TRBV4-3	NA	TRBD1	TRBJ2-7	TGCGCCAGCAGCCAGGAAACAGGGGGCGTCTACGAGCAGTACTTC	CASSQETGGVYEQYF
TRBV6-6	once	NA	TRBJ2-4	TGTGCCAGCAGTTACCTGCCTTCCTTAGCCAAAAACATTCAGTACTTC	CASSYLPSLAKNIQYF
TRBV6-5	NA	NA	TRBJ1-2	TGTGCCAGCAGCTCCTTTTGGCGGGGCTCGTATGGCTACACCTTC	CASSSFWRGSYGYTF
TRBV5-1	once	NA	TRBJ1-5	TGCGCCAGCAGCCAAGCCGGAGGGCCGATACAGGCCCAGCATTTT	CASSQAGGPIQAQHF
TRBV7-2	NA	NA	TRBJ1-3	TGTGCCAGCAGGCGGGCGGTGTACGGAAACACCATATATTTT	CASRRAVYGNTIYF
TRBV15	NA	TRBD2	TRBJ2-1	TGTGCCACCAGCAGAGAGGGTTTCAGGACTAGCGGGAGGGCCTGGTCCTACAATGAGCAGTTCTTC	CATSREGFRTSGRAWSYNEQFF
TRBV18	NA	TRBD1	TRBJ1-2	TGTGCCAGCTCACCAGACGCGCCGCGACAGGGGGGTGACTACACCTTC	CASSPDAPRQGGDYTF
TRBV11-2	NA	TRBD2	TRBJ2-1	TGTGCCAGCAGCTTAGCCCCTAGAGCGGGATCGGATGAGCAGTTCTTC	CASSLAPRAGSDEQFF
TRBV6-6	NA	TRBD1	TRBJ1-5	TGTGCCAGCAGTGGCAGGGGGATGTATAGCAATCAGCCCCAGCATTTT	CASSGRGMYSNQPQHF
TRBV7-9	once	NA	TRBJ2-4	TGTGCCAGCAGCGAAGACCGTTGGGGATCCTTAGCCAAAAACATTCAGTACTTC	CASSEDRWGSLAKNIQYF
TRBV14	NA	NA	TRBJ2-2	TGTGCCAGCCCCGGGGGAGCGGATTCGAACACCGGGGAGCTGTTTTTT	CASPGGADSNTGELFF
TRBV28	once	NA	TRBJ2-7	TGTGCCAGCAGTTCATCCGGGACGGCCTCCTACGAGCAGTACTTC	CASSSSGTASYEQYF
TRBV19	NA	TRBD2	TRBJ2-1	TGTGCCAGTAGTATTTCGGGGGGTGCGAGCAATGAGCAGTTCTTC	CASSISGGASNEQFF
TRBV5-1	NA	NA	TRBJ2-5	TGCGCCAGCAGCTTGGCCCTGGACACCCAAGAGACCCAGTACTTC	CASSLALDTQETQYF
TRBV6-5	NA	NA	TRBJ2-3	TGTGCCAGCAGTTACAAGCGACTAGTCCCCAGTAGGCAGTATTTT	CASSYKRLVPSRQYF
TRBV2	NA	NA	TRBJ2-7	TGTGCCAGCAGTGGGGACTTCTACGAGCAGTACTTC	CASSGDFYEQYF
TRBV7-2	once	NA	TRBJ2-1	TGTGCCAGCAGCGTGGGGGCATATTACAATGAGCAGTTCTTC	CASSVGAYYNEQFF
TRBV4-2	NA	TRBD1	TRBJ1-1	TGTGCCAGCAGCCTAGGACAGGGGGGAGCTTTCTTT	CASSLGQGGAFF
TRBV7-3	NA	TRBD1	TRBJ2-5	TGTGCCAGCAGCTTAACTCGGGACAGGGGGCGTGAGACCCAGTACTTC	CASSLTRDRGRETQYF
TRBV4-3	NA	NA	TRBJ1-2	TGCGCCAGCAGCCAAGATCGTCAGTATGGCTACACCTTC	CASSQDRQYGYTF
TRBV18	NA	TRBD2	TRBJ2-7	TGTGCCAGCTCACCACCTAGCGGGAGGGCCGTCTACGAGCAGTACTTC	CASSPPSGRAVYEQYF